This TCR beta chain is from a study of T cells in Graves' hyperthyroidism and ophthalmopathy (dated by TCRdb to about 2019). About the investigation overall: Peripheral blood was collected at initial diagnosis, before any treatment. According to the paper, TCR Vbeta CDR3 sequencing was carried out on 120 to 150 peripheral blood samples, which came from 40 to 45 ophthalmopathy, 80 or so hyperthyroidism and some 17 progressor patients. Whether ophthalmopathy could be predicted prospectively was tested in an independent validation cohort made up of 18 to 20 hyperthyroidism patients plus 17 patients who later progressed to ophthalmopathy. Following sampling, methimazole starting at 30 mg daily was given to hyperthyroidism patients, and high-dose intravenous methylprednisolone was given to ophthalmopathy patients. The 75 to 100 discovery patients were randomly divided into training and test sets at a 7:3 ratio. A discovery cohort of around 98 patients, about 44 with Graves' ophthalmopathy and over 55 with stable Graves' hyperthyroidism, was used to find distinguishing TCR V-J signatures. Thyroid tissue and blood T-cell repertoires from roughly six Graves' hyperthyroidism patients were also compared in the study. The full study reports these points: In cross-validation, a model built on a 13 V-J signature told ophthalmopathy apart from stable hyperthyroidism with less than 90% sensitivity and roughly 81% specificity, and in testing the same model reached 80%/75%. Most expanded thyroid clonotypes (frequency above 0.001) were also detected in blood, suggesting blood repertoires may reflect thyroid immune responses. In validation, progression to ophthalmopathy was predicted by the model with around 71% sensitivity and 72.22% specificity, a median of roughly 6 months before onset. No statistical method was used to set the sample size in advance, and investigators knew the group allocation.

This clonotype was counted many times. There is no known antigen for this receptor. There are no base qualities to consult, and no much larger clone falls within one base. The TCR beta CDR3 regions were amplified from RNA transcripts. A first-round RT-PCR of the TCR CDR3 used the HTBI primer set with the Qiagen OneStep RT-PCR kit. Libraries were constructed in a second round of multiplex PCR, after which size selection and purification were carried out. The libraries were sequenced on an Illumina HiSeq2000 using paired-end 100 bp reads. The study's own analysis went as follows. SOAPnuke was used to process the raw data, with reads discarded if the reads contained adapters or uncalled bases, had a mean Phred below 15, or lacked an exact constant-primer or identifier match. High-quality paired reads were merged with COPE v1.2.5, and unique nucleotide sequences were defined as clonotypes. Clonotypes were aligned to IMGT TRBV, TRBD and TRBJ reference segments using MiTCR v1.1. Analysis was restricted to V-J combinations with a frequency above 0.0001, which covered approximately 99% of repertoires. A TCS score was defined as the ratio of F50 (clonal expansion) to E x V (chaos), with BLOSUM62-based TCRdist applied between CDR3 peptides within each V-J. Welch's t-statistics and random forest reduced fewer than 550 V-J features to roughly 13, which were used in a naive Bayes classifier (R e1071). The public sequencing data were trimmed at Q25 with fastp and processed into clonotypes with MiXCR by TCRdb, which kept only in-frame beta chains. Rows with a matching CDR3 protein are joined into one entry that keeps the most common DNA and genes. The V and J calls and clone size come from TCRdb's table, not from the authors' own analysis. The sample profile shows approximately 690,000 distinct CDR3 sequences; approximately 15% of them were found once. Under 15% of the sample lies in the top ten.

Ophthalmopathy patients had moderately to severely active disease, Clinical Activity Score of at least 3, NOSPECS grade of at least 4, and duration under 3 months. Any patient with an uncontrolled infection, another autoimmune disease, pregnancy or lactation was excluded. Diagnoses were based on clinical symptoms, serum thyroxine and TRAb, thyroid ultrasound and orbital computed tomography. PBMCs were isolated from around 10 ml of fresh peripheral blood by Ficoll-Paque density gradient centrifugation. Trizol reagent was used to extract total RNA, and RNA quality was then checked on an Agilent 2100 Bioanalyzer. The CDR3 numbers 13 residues from cysteine through phenylalanine. Only the CDR3 DNA is retained, 39 bases long and in frame from the first base. Trimmed from V: 7 bases; trimmed from J: 6 bases; junction bases lacking a gene match: 6. CDR1 SNHLY and CDR2 FYNNEI are derived from the germline V gene.

The sample consisted of blood. This receptor chain uses TRBV2 and TRBJ1-5; 7 nucleotides in the junction match TRBD1. The TCR was taken from a woman aged 45-60 years with Graves' ophthalmopathy. CDR3 sequence: CASTTTGSQPQHF. The bases are TGTGCCAGCACCACGACAGGGAGTCAGCCCCAGCATTTT.